This T cell receptor beta chain comes out of a study of beta chain features in type 1 diabetes (dated by TCRdb to the late 2010s). Study-level background: Mean age, gender distribution, total cell number and subset yield were not different between patients and healthy donors. A total of about 100 million sorted cells were examined across all samples, and RNA yield correlated strongly with the number of cells per subset. The study compared TCRB repertoires of sorted circulating CD4+ T cell subsets between recently diagnosed type 1 diabetes patients and matched healthy donors. Naive and central memory subsets were obtained from all 30 or so donors, but regulatory and stem cell-like memory subsets were isolated from only 8 patients and 8 healthy donors. Broad study findings and their caveats: Naive, central memory and regulatory TCRB repertoires appeared more similar among patients than among healthy donors. PCR might favor shorter templates, but patient and control samples were amplified and corrected together, so any skew would affect both groups equally. At VDJ recombination sites, type 1 diabetes patients had fewer insertions and more deleted nucleotides, which implies abnormalities in thymic rearrangement. Because the HLA sub-analyses included only small numbers of individuals, any influence of HLA type on TCRB rearrangement was left unresolved. A moderate but significant shortening of TCRB CDR3 length was observed in type 1 diabetes patients in all four CD4+ subsets. Because cDNA rather than genomic DNA was sequenced, highly expressing activated cells could have been over-represented, although no difference in activation and CD3 levels was found between groups.

This clone was seen a few times. Its cognate antigen has yet to be identified. One base away there is no much larger clone; base qualities are not given. Each donor gave one peripheral blood draw, averaging roughly 0.11 L, which was collected into heparinised tubes. Using a panel that included CD45RO, CCR7, CD25, CD127, CD95 and CD27, naive, central memory, regulatory and stem cell-like memory CD4+ T cells were sorted on a BD FACSAria II. Purity was above 95% for every sorted population. PBMCs were isolated right away by Lymphoprep density gradient centrifugation and were stained directly, without culture. To minimize batch effects, samples were stained and sorted in pairs, one healthy donor with one patient per experiment. The entire isolated RNA was reverse transcribed using the High Capacity cDNA Reverse Transcription Kit, and thus expressed TCRB transcripts were sequenced. Naive, central memory and regulatory T cell samples underwent deep immunoSEQ sequencing, averaging roughly 3.5 million total reads per sample. After sorted cells were lysed in RLT buffer, RNA was extracted with DNase-treated RNeasy Micro or Mini kits, with the choice depending on cell number. Each cell subset was processed on its own to prevent cross-contamination, while patient and healthy donor samples were processed together. The immunoSEQ multiplex PCR was used to amplify TCRB sequences from cDNA, generating 87-bp fragments that spanned the CDR3 region. Sequencing of the amplicons was done on the Illumina HiSeq platform. The paper's data handling went like this. PCR bias was corrected computationally using synthetic template baselines, and reads within Hamming distance 2 were collapsed, with unmergeable singletons discarded. Reads were aligned to IMGT to assign V, D and J genes, CDR3 length, and insertions or deletions at six rearrangement sites. Clonotype counts were normalized to sorted cell number within each subset before computing true diversity and Gini coefficients with the tcR R package. The overlap coefficient, calculated on TCRB nucleotide sequences, was used to measure repertoire sharing. As a proxy for the pre-selection repertoire, out-of-frame TCRB sequences from naive cells were analyzed. TCRdb limited this immuneACCESS table to in-frame rearrangements with V and J called. A share of clones is missing; checked studies link under half to unresolved V genes, and the rest is unexplained. That table is the source of V, J and clone size, and D and trimming were worked out from the DNA. Across this sample there are a few hundred thousand clones, with roughly 13% seen only once. Of the sample, roughly 0.02% is held by the ten largest clones.

The CDR3 contains 15 residues, cysteine and phenylalanine counted. The sequence is cut down to CDR3 DNA, 45 bases in frame from base 1. For CDR1 and CDR2, the germline V gene lists MNHEY and SVGAGI. At the junction V is shortened by 0 bases and J by 1 base; bases outside the gene matches: 3. The sample comprised naive CD4+ T cells from blood. This specimen's cell subset or site label, interpreted: true naive CD4+ T cells. The TCR sequence derives from a man aged 30 to 39 with type 1 diabetes. The rearrangement joined TRBV6-5 to TRBJ2-7, with TRBD1 matching 7 junction bases. This receptor carries the CDR3 CASSYSIQGSYEQYF. The bases read TGTGCCAGCAGTTACTCGATACAGGGGTCCTACGAGCAGTACTTC.